This T cell receptor beta chain was profiled in a study of cytomegalovirus exposure and HLA in healthy donors. Study-level results: First-cohort TCR clusters were later found to tend to co-occur in the 120 validation repertoires.

Germline V CDR1 and CDR2: MNHEY, SVGAGI. V shed 6 bases and J shed 0 bases, with 12 bases lying between them. This CDR3 spans 14 amino acids. Details on this clone: The antigen is not known.

TCRdb's table, derived via immunoSEQ multiplex PCR, lists solely in-frame clones and lacks some. Of 150,000 to 200,000 clones listed, 84% are singletons. Sequencing was performed on PBMCs. The TCR comes from a young man in good health and CMV-seropositive. V gene TRBV6-5 combines with J gene TRBJ2-7, with a weak D call TRBD2 (7 bases). This CDR3 is CASRRGEGSYEQYF. CDR3 in DNA: TGTGCCAGCAGGAGGGGGGAGGGCTCCTACGAGCAGTACTTC.